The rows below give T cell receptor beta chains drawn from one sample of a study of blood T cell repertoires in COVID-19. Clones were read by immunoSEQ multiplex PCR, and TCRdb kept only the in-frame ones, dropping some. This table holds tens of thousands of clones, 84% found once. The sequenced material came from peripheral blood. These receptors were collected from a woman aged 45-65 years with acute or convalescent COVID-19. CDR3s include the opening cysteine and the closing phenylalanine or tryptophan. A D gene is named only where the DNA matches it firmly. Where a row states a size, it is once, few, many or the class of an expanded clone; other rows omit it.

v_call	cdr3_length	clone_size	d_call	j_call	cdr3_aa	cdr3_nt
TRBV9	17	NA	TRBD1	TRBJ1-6	CASSVAGGSSYNSPLHF	TGTGCCAGCAGCGTTGCAGGGGGGAGCTCCTATAATTCACCCCTCCACTTT
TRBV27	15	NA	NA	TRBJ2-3	CASSFQGTSTDTQYF	TGTGCCAGCAGTTTCCAAGGGACTAGCACAGATACGCAGTATTTT
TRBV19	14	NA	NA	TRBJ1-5	CASSPWGGNQPQHF	TGTGCCAGTAGCCCCTGGGGAGGCAATCAGCCCCAGCATTTT
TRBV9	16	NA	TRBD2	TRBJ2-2	CASSASGRGNTGELFF	TGTGCCAGCAGCGCCAGCGGGAGGGGTAACACCGGGGAGCTGTTTTTT
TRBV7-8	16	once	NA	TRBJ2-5	CASSFATGGLSETQYF	TGTGCCAGCAGCTTCGCGACTGGAGGGTTGTCAGAGACCCAGTACTTC
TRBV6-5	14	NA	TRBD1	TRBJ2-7	CASSLDRVSYEQYF	TGTGCCAGCAGTCTCGACAGGGTATCCTACGAGCAGTACTTC
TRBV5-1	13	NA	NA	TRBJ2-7	CASSSGRGYEQYF	TGCGCCAGCAGCTCGGGCAGAGGGTACGAGCAGTACTTC
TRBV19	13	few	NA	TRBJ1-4	CASKRDSREKLFF	TGTGCCAGTAAGAGGGATTCAAGGGAAAAACTGTTTTTT
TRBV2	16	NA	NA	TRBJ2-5	CASSGRLGQGAETQYF	TGTGCCAGCAGTGGTAGATTAGGGCAGGGCGCAGAGACCCAGTACTTC
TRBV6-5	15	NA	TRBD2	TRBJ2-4	CASSYSTGGGDIQYF	TGTGCCAGCAGTTACTCTACGGGGGGTGGCGACATTCAGTACTTC
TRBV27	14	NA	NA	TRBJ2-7	CASSFQGSLYEQYF	TGTGCCAGCAGTTTCCAGGGGTCCCTTTACGAGCAGTACTTC
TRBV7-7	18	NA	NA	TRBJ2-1	CASSPRIDPRIRGDEQFF	TGTGCTAGCAGTCCCAGAATCGACCCGCGAATAAGGGGCGATGAGCAGTTCTTC
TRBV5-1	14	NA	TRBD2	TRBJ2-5	CASSSTSGGGTQYF	TGCGCCAGCAGCTCGACTAGCGGGGGAGGGACCCAGTACTTC
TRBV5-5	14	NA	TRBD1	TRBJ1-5	CASSGDRRIQPQHF	TGTGCCAGCAGCGGGGACAGGCGAATTCAGCCCCAGCATTTT
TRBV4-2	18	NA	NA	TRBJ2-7	CASSQEVTRTGRAYEQYF	TGTGCCAGCAGCCAAGAAGTGACAAGGACAGGGAGGGCCTACGAGCAGTACTTC
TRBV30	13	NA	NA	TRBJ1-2	CARNEGAGYGYTF	TGTGCCCGGAACGAGGGAGCGGGTTATGGCTACACCTTC
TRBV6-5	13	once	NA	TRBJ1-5	CASSFRVGQPQHF	TGTGCCAGCAGTTTCAGGGTTGGGCAGCCCCAGCATTTT
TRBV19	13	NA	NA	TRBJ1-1	CASTNFRGTEAFF	TGTGCCAGTACCAACTTCCGGGGCACTGAAGCTTTCTTT
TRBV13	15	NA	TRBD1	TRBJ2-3	CASSLGQGGTDTQYF	TGTGCCAGCAGCCTCGGACAGGGAGGCACAGATACGCAGTATTTT
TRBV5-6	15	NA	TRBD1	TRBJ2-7	CASSSGDRERYEQYF	TGTGCCAGCAGCTCCGGGGACAGAGAGCGCTACGAGCAGTACTTC
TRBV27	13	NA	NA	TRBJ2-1	CASSLGQGGEQFF	TGTGCCAGCAGTTTAGGGCAGGGCGGTGAGCAGTTCTTC
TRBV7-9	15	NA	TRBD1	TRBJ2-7	CASSLGSGQGYEQYF	TGTGCCAGCAGCTTAGGATCGGGACAGGGCTACGAGCAGTACTTC
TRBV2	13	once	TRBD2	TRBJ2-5	CASRRLAEETQYF	TGTGCCAGCAGAAGACTAGCAGAAGAGACCCAGTACTTC
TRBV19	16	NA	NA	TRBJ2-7	CASSNTLGRSSYEQYF	TGTGCCAGTAGCAATACACTCGGTCGGAGTTCCTACGAGCAGTACTTC
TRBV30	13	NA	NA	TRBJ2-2	CAWRTENTGELFF	TGTGCCTGGAGGACAGAGAACACCGGGGAGCTGTTTTTT
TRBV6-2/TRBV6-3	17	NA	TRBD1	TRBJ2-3	CASSSPVQGTGTDTQYF	TGTGCCAGCAGTTCCCCCGTACAGGGGACGGGCACAGATACGCAGTATTTT
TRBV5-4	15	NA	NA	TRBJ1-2	CASSPSLEVNYGYTF	TGTGCCAGCAGCCCTTCATTAGAGGTTAACTATGGCTACACCTTC
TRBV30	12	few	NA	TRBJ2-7	CAWGGTYYEQYF	TGTGCCTGGGGGGGGACTTACTACGAGCAGTACTTC
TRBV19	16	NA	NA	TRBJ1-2	CASSEFYSSYNYGYTF	TGTGCCAGTAGCGAGTTTTATAGTTCTTATAACTATGGCTACACCTTC
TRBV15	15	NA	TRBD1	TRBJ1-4	CATSRDDRANEKLFF	TGTGCCACCAGCAGAGATGACAGGGCTAATGAAAAACTGTTTTTT
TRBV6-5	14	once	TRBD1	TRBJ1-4	CASRRTGGSEKLFF	TGTGCCAGCAGGCGCACAGGGGGGAGTGAAAAACTGTTTTTT
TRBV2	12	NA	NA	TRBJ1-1	CATGFYSTEAFF	TGTGCAACGGGGTTTTACAGTACTGAAGCTTTCTTT
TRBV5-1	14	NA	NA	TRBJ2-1	CASSLVTGIDEQFF	TGCGCCAGCAGCTTGGTCACAGGGATAGATGAGCAGTTCTTC
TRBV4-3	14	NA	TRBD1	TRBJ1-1	CASSQAGGYTEAFF	TGCGCCAGCAGCCAAGCAGGGGGTTACACTGAAGCTTTCTTT
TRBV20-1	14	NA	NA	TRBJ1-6	CSASGAGVNSPLHF	TGCAGTGCTAGTGGGGCCGGGGTTAATTCACCCCTCCACTTT
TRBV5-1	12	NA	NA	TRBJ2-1	CASSLALNEQFF	TGCGCCAGCAGCTTGGCCCTCAATGAGCAGTTCTTC
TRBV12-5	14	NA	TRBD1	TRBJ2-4	CAQRTGLAKNIQYF	TGTGCGCAAAGGACAGGGCTAGCCAAAAACATTCAGTACTTC
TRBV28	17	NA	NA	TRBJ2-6	CAINSATALSGANVLTF	TGTGCCATAAACTCCGCGACAGCACTCTCTGGGGCCAACGTCCTGACTTTC
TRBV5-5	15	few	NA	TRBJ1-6	CASSPGVGRDSPLHF	TGTGCCAGCAGCCCGGGCGTAGGGAGGGATTCACCCCTCCACTTT
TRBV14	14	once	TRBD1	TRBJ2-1	CASSHGQGGNEQFF	TGTGCCAGCAGCCACGGACAGGGAGGTAATGAGCAGTTCTTC
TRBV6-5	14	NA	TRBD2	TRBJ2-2	CASRAGGDTGELFF	TGTGCCAGCAGAGCGGGGGGAGACACCGGGGAGCTGTTTTTT